This is a list of T cell receptor beta chains from one sample in a study of lymphopenia after photon versus proton radiotherapy. Sequenced by immunoSEQ multiplex PCR; TCRdb stores in-frame clones only, minus some. The sample consists of around 42,000 clones, less than 90% of them appearing once. The sample here was peripheral blood, taken from a patient treated with photon-based radiotherapy. These receptors came from a man between 35 and 55 years old with gastric cancer. Both conserved end residues are trimmed from each CDR3. Expanded clones are given a class, and other clones once, few, many or no size at all.

>TRBV2|TRBJ1-5|.
ASSGTAGLVNQPQH
>TRBV6-5|TRBJ2-7|.
ASSPLAGGPREQY
>TRBV9|TRBJ1-6|.
ASSVGNSPLH
>TRBV27|TRBJ1-6|.
ASSLSGNSPLH
>TRBV7-2|TRBJ1-3|.
ASSAGTGHGNTIY
>TRBV2|TRBJ1-2|.
ARGGRVTVILNGYT
>TRBV7-2|TRBJ1-1|.
ASSLVPAAEAF
>TRBV2|TRBJ1-2|few
ASNPRRGGYT
>TRBV5-6|TRBJ2-7|.
ASSLVWQGAYEQY
>TRBV15|TRBJ1-3|.
ATSRTNRGPGNTIY
>TRBV13|TRBJ1-2|.
ASSLNRESNYGYT
>TRBV7-8|TRBJ1-6|once
ASTKRATEGSPLH
>TRBV15|TRBJ2-3|.
ATSRDLADTQY
>TRBV7-6|TRBJ2-7|.
ASSTAGQPRRGEQY
>TRBV18|TRBJ1-6|once
ASHDLGDRANSPLH
>TRBV5-1|TRBJ2-6|once
ASNGQTTNVLT
>TRBV15|TRBJ1-1|.
ATSIGGIEAF
>TRBV30|TRBJ2-3|.
AWGTSGADTQY
>TRBV27|TRBJ1-4|.
ASSSSGGEKLF
>TRBV9|TRBJ1-2|.
ASSVDSFYGYT